This T cell receptor beta chain was captured in a study of blood T cell repertoires in COVID-19. In the study overall: The samples span acute and convalescent COVID-19 from the United States, Italy and Spain.

The CDR3 has 12 amino acids. From germline, CDR1 is MDHEN and CDR2 SYDVKM. Trimming removed 3 bases from V and 15 bases from J; junction bases left unmatched: 8. Repertoires were generated with immunoSEQ multiplex PCR, while TCRdb's copy carries only in-frame clones and drops some. The sample has approximately 320,000 clones; about 87% are singletons. Two negative PCRs, clearance, or symptom resolution characterized the recovered Cohort 3 donors. The chain joins TRBV28 to TRBJ2-1; 7 positions match TRBD1. This sequence was found in a woman aged 18 to 35 who had recovered from COVID-19. Material for sequencing was PBMCs or T cells enriched from blood (not recorded which). The CDR3: CASSLFSGTAFF. DNA for the CDR3: TGTGCCAGCAGTTTGTTCTCGGGGACAGCGTTCTTC. The variable domain in full, with the rest retrieved from reference TRBV28 and TRBJ2-1, is DVKVTQSSRYLVKRTGEKVFLECVQDMDHENMFWYRQDPGLGLRLIYFSYDVKMKEKGDIPEGYSVSREKKERFSLILESASTNQTSMYLCASSLFSGTAFFGPGTRLTVL.